Below are 4 T cell receptor beta chains sequenced from a single sample in a study of shared clonotypes between healthy human individuals. Naive CD8 isolation took CD45RO-negative cells positively selected for CCR7 and excluded terminally differentiated effector memory CD45RA+ cells. The protocol was immunoSEQ multiplex PCR, while the TCRdb copy is restricted to in-frame clones and leaves out a portion. The sample lists under 2,000,000 clones, 85% to 95% occurring once. Material for sequencing was naive CD8+ T cells sorted from blood. These receptors all come from a man aged 18 to 29 in good health.

The V and J genes are TRBV5-6 and TRBJ2-5; no firm D call. The CDR3 consists of 17 residues. CDR1 is SGHDT and CDR2 is YYEEEE in the germline V gene. Trimming left V 1 base short and J 3 bases short, with 19 bases between. CDR3 DNA sequence: TGTGCCAGCAGCTTGATGGCCGGACGGGTCGGTAAAGAGACCCAGTACTTC. It encodes CASSLMAGRVGKETQYF.

This clone was seen a single time. The rearrangement uses TRBV7-9 and TRBJ2-5, with TRBD2 matching 10 bases. J was trimmed by 1 base and V by 4 bases; bases with no gene match: 6. The germline V gene has CDR1 SEHNR and CDR2 FQNEAQ (reference sequence). This CDR3 region has 16 residues. The CDR3 spells CASSYGLAETQETQYF. CDR3 sequence (DNA): TGTGCCAGCAGCTACGGACTAGCGGAGACCCAAGAGACCCAGTACTTC.

This chain connects TRBV28 to TRBJ1-4; tentatively, D is TRBD1 (6 bases). Germline V gene lookup returns CDR1 MDHEN and CDR2 SYDVKM. The CDR3 covers 14 residues. V lost 5 bases, J lost 7 bases, and 14 bases lay in between. The CDR3 loop is CASSTITRGEKLFF. The DNA of the CDR3 is TGTGCCAGCAGTACTATAACCAGGGGTGAAAAACTGTTTTTT.

This clone occurred once. The CDR3 coding sequence is TGTGCCAGCAGCTTAGGATTAGTAGCGGGAGATGAGCAGTTCTTC. Protein sequence: CASSLGLVAGDEQFF. J is TRBJ2-1 and V is TRBV7-9, with 9 nucleotides matching TRBD2. Germline V CDR1 and CDR2: SEHNR, FQNEAQ (reference sequence). Trimming removed 1 base from V and 8 bases from J; junction bases left unmatched: 6. This CDR3 has 15 amino acids.